This T cell receptor beta chain was sequenced in a study of blood T cell repertoires in COVID-19. Study at large: Specimens from acute and convalescent COVID-19 originated in the United States, Italy and Spain. In each case, the material was cDNA or gDNA derived from T cells, B-cell-depleted T cells, or PBMCs.

In this sample, this clone turned up once. V was trimmed by 2 bases and J by 3 bases, leaving 12 bases between them. Germline V gene sequence: CDR1 KGHDR, CDR2 SFDVKD. CDR3 length: 15 amino acids. Researchers sorted participants into cohorts using their self-reported clinical history. How the authors handled the data: Amplifying reference gene primers gave estimates of nucleated cell counts. Here immunoSEQ multiplex PCR was the method, and the copy in TCRdb shows in-frame clones only, minus some. Clone size and V and J calls were adopted from that table, with D and trimming inferred from the DNA. The table includes roughly 220,000 clones, around nine tenths detected once.

This TCR was sampled from a woman in her forties or fifties with acute COVID-19. This chain uses TRBV24-1 with TRBJ2-5, with no clear D. Sequencing was done on a sample of PBMCs or T cells enriched from blood (not recorded which). CDR3 nucleotide sequence: TGTGCCACCAGTGATTATCGTGGCTCCGAAGAGACCCAGTACTTC. The encoded protein is CATSDYRGSEETQYF.